Below, 29 T cell receptor beta chains from the same sample are listed, as sequenced in a study of CD8 T cells in ankylosing spondylitis. One entry per CDR3 protein, called by TCRdb with MiXCR from the 5' RACE reads. The repertoire consists of 350,000 or so distinct CDR3 sequences, with roughly 12% occurring once and the leading ten covering about 10%. The sequencing sample was made of blood, either unsorted or a sorted T cell fraction (not recorded which). These receptors originate from a female donor with ankylosing spondylitis or in good health (not recorded which).

This chain uses TRBV11-2 with TRBJ2-1; D possibly matches TRBD1 or TRBD2 (5 bases each). Germline lookup yields CDR1 SGHAT and CDR2 FQNNGV. V was pared by 5 bases and J by 8 bases, with 22 bases between. The CDR3 totals 16 residues. The CDR3 loop is CASSPDPGTPSYEQFF. CDR3 coding DNA: TGTGCCAGCAGCCCAGACCCCGGGACCCCATCCTATGAGCAGTTCTTC.

CDR3 region: CASSQETGFWLFF. The CDR3 DNA follows: TGCGCCAGCAGCCAAGAAACGGGATTTTGGCTGTTTTTT. This chain connects TRBV4-3 to TRBJ1-4, with D uncertain. The V end was cut by 0 bases, the J end by 14 bases, with 13 bases between. The germline CDR1 and CDR2 sequences are LGHNA and YSLEER. This CDR3 contains 13 residues.

There are many counts of this clonotype. The chain links TRBV7-2 to TRBJ2-6; no firm D call. Trimming removed 2 bases from V and 12 bases from J, with 23 bases in between. Germline loops: CDR1 SGHTA, CDR2 FQGNSA. The CDR3 is 17 amino acids. The CDR3 reads CASSLSHSLFSPGVLTF. CDR3 DNA: TGTGCCAGCAGCTTATCGCACAGCCTATTCTCTCCGGGCGTCCTGACTTTC.

This clonotype occurred many times. The chain carries TRBV5-5 and TRBJ2-1, with 8 bases identical to TRBD2. V lost 2 bases to trimming and J lost 4 bases; unmatched junction nucleotides: 11. Looked up from germline, CDR1 is SGHKS and CDR2 is YYEKEE (reference sequence). This CDR3 is 17 amino acids long. CDR3 nucleotides: TGTGCCAGCAGCTTCCCTACACTAGCGGATCTTTACAATGAGCAGTTCTTC. Translation: CASSFPTLADLYNEQFF.

This clonotype has a handful of counts. The CDR3 is CASSLASGRQETQYF. CDR3 DNA: TGTGCCAGCAGCTTAGCTTCGGGGAGGCAAGAGACCCAGTACTTC. This chain joins TRBV7-2 and TRBJ2-5, with D possibly matching TRBD2 (6 bases). V was cut by 0 bases and J by 2 bases, with 10 bases left in between. The CDR3 has 15 amino acids. Germline V gene data show CDR1 as SGHTA and CDR2 as FQGNSA. The full variable domain, rest sourced from reference TRBV7-2 and TRBJ2-5, is GAGVSQSPSNKVTEKGKDVELRCDPISGHTALYWYRQSLGQGLEFLIYFQGNSAPDKSGLPSDRFSAERTGGSVSTLTIQRTQQEDSAVYLCASSLASGRQETQYFGPGTRLLVL.

This clonotype has at least ten counts. The genes are TRBV5-1 and TRBJ1-2; D is uncertain. CDR1 and CDR2 (germline): SGHRS, YFSETQ. Trimming removed 0 bases at V and 4 bases at J, with 4 bases between. The CDR3 has 12 residues. The CDR3 loop reads CASSLDRYGYTF. CDR3 DNA: TGCGCCAGCAGCTTGGACCGCTATGGCTACACCTTC.

This rearrangement joins TRBV20-1 to TRBJ2-2, with 12 bases that match TRBD2. The CDR3 runs 16 residues. Unmatched junction bases numbered 7, after V lost 1 base and J lost 7 bases. Germline CDR1 reads DFQATT; CDR2 reads SNEGSKA (reference sequence). The DNA of the CDR3 is TGCAGTGCTAGAGTTAGGCTAGCGGGAGGGAACGGGGAGCTGTTTTTT. Protein sequence: CSARVRLAGGNGELFF.

This clonotype has at least ten counts. This sequence joins TRBV5-1 and TRBJ1-2; 9 nucleotides agree with TRBD1. CDR1 and CDR2 from the germline V gene are SGHRS and YFSETQ. CDR3 length: 18 residues. J was trimmed by 4 bases and V by 0 bases; bases with no gene match: 13. The CDR3 protein is CASSLEGYGDRDAYGYTF. The CDR3 DNA reads as TGCGCCAGCAGCTTGGAGGGGTACGGGGACAGGGACGCCTATGGCTACACCTTC. Based on the CDR3 plus reference TRBV5-1 and TRBJ1-2, the full variable domain is KAGVTQTPRYLIKTRGQQVTLSCSPISGHRSVSWYQQTPGQGLQFLFEYFSETQRNKGNFPGRFSGRQFSNSRSEMNVSTLELGDSALYLCASSLEGYGDRDAYGYTFGSGTRLTVV.

This chain joins TRBV5-5 and TRBJ2-5, with 7 bases that match TRBD1. This CDR3 has 14 amino acids. J was trimmed by 2 bases and V by 4 bases; bases with no gene match: 5. Germline V gene data show CDR1 as SGHKS and CDR2 as YYEKEE (reference sequence). Here the CDR3 DNA reads TGTGCCAGCAGCATGTGGACAGGTCAAGAGACCCAGTACTTC. It specifies CASSMWTGQETQYF.

There are many counts of this clonotype. At one end the junction does not follow the germline gene, possibly because of a read error. V is TRBV10-3 and J is TRBJ2-3; TRBD1 matches at 10 bases. The CDR3 is made up of 14 amino acids. Germline V lookup: CDR1 ENHRY, CDR2 SYGVKD. The CDR3: CAVRTGGSTDTQYF. Here the CDR3 DNA reads TGTGCCGTCAGGACAGGGGGATCCACAGATACGCAGTATTTT.

This clonotype was found many times. The CDR3 sequence: CASSLVLAGMNYNEQFF. The CDR3 nucleotides are TGTGCCAGCAGCTTAGTCCTAGCGGGAATGAACTACAATGAGCAGTTCTTC. J is TRBJ2-1 and V is TRBV11-2, with 9 positions matching TRBD2. Per the germline V gene, CDR1 is SGHAT and CDR2 is FQNNGV. The CDR3 is made up of 17 amino acids. V lost 1 base, J lost 3 bases, and 7 bases stayed unmatched.

This clonotype was recorded many times. The CDR3 nucleotides read TGTGCCAGCAGCCCCGGAGGACAGACGCACAAAATGCATTTT. Translation gives CASSPGGQTHKMHF. The chain joins TRBV7-2 to TRBJ1-5, with TRBD1 as a possible D gene (6 bases). Germline CDR1 and CDR2: SGHTA and FQGNSA. Trimming shortened V by 5 bases and J by 15 bases, and 23 bases separated the two germline ends. This CDR3 is built from 14 residues. Combining the CDR3 with reference TRBV7-2 and TRBJ1-5 gives the whole variable domain GAGVSQSPSNKVTEKGKDVELRCDPISGHTALYWYRQSLGQGLEFLIYFQGNSAPDKSGLPSDRFSAERTGGSVSTLTIQRTQQEDSAVYLCASSPGGQTHKMHFGDGTRLSIL.

This clonotype was picked up many times. This chain joins TRBV5-6 and TRBJ2-1, with TRBD1 as a possible D gene (6 bases). The ends were cut back, 4 bases at V and 3 bases at J, with 11 bases in the middle. Germline-derived CDR1 and CDR2 are SGHDT and YYEEEE. The CDR3 sequence is 14 residues long. The CDR3 sequence: CASSPQDSYNEQFF. CDR3 bases: TGTGCCAGCAGCCCGCAGGACAGCTACAATGAGCAGTTCTTC.

V gene TRBV20-1 combines with J gene TRBJ2-5; possibly TRBD2 for D (5 bases). Trimming left V 1 base short and J 0 bases short, with 6 bases between. The CDR3 sequence is 13 residues long. CDR1 DFQATT and CDR2 SNEGSKA come from the germline V gene (reference sequence). The CDR3 nucleotides are TGCAGTGCTAGAGCGGGGAACCAAGAGACCCAGTACTTC. Its translation is CSARAGNQETQYF.

This clonotype was seen repeatedly, ten times or more. The chain links TRBV5-1 to TRBJ2-3; D is unresolved. The CDR3 runs 15 residues. The V and J ends lost 4 bases and 2 bases respectively, with 14 bases between them. CDR1 is SGHRS, CDR2 YFSETQ, per germline. The DNA for the CDR3 is TGCGCCAGCAGCCCCAGTAGGGTCCTCACAGATACGCAGTATTTT. Translated, it gives CASSPSRVLTDTQYF.

This clonotype has ten or more counts. J is TRBJ2-1 and V is TRBV5-1, with D possibly matching TRBD2 (5 bases). This CDR3 has 15 amino acids. Per germline, CDR1 SGHRS and CDR2 YFSETQ. Trimming stripped 9 bases from V and 0 bases from J, with 16 bases between. This CDR3 reads CATQHGESSYNEQFF. CDR3 DNA sequence: TGCGCCACCCAACACGGGGAGAGCTCCTACAATGAGCAGTTCTTC.

In its sample, this clonotype was seen many times. This sequence joins TRBV27 and TRBJ1-1; perhaps TRBD1 as D (5 bases). V lost 3 bases to trimming and J lost 5 bases, with 13 bases between them. The V gene's germline CDR1 is MNHEY and CDR2 SMNVEV (reference sequence). This CDR3 spans 14 amino acids. In nucleotides, the CDR3 is TGTGCCAGCAGTTTCAGTGGGGCGCGAACTGAAGCTTTCTTT. Its translation: CASSFSGARTEAFF.

This clonotype was seen ten or more times. The genes are TRBV20-1 and TRBJ2-3; the match to TRBD2 covers 14 bases. Germline-derived CDR1 and CDR2 are DFQATT and SNEGSKA (reference sequence). This CDR3 comprises 15 residues. The CDR3 here is CSQTSGRDSTDTQYF. CDR3 nucleotides: TGCAGCCAGACTAGCGGGAGGGATAGCACAGATACGCAGTATTTT.

This clonotype was counted many times. The V gene is TRBV28, the J gene TRBJ2-3; D remains ambiguous. The CDR3 has 15 residues. Trimming shortened V by 7 bases and J by 2 bases, and 16 bases separated the two germline ends. Germline lookup yields CDR1 MDHEN and CDR2 SYDVKM. CDR3 region: CASNRPGAITDTQYF. In DNA, the CDR3 is TGTGCCAGCAACCGCCCGGGCGCCATCACAGATACGCAGTATTTT.

This clonotype has ten or more counts. The chain has TRBV29-1 and TRBJ1-4; 8 bases match TRBD1. Germline V gene sequence: CDR1 SQVTM, CDR2 ANQGSEA. J lost 6 bases, V lost 3 bases, and 9 bases had no gene match. There are 15 residues in the CDR3. CDR3 loop: CSVDVGDRRDEKLFF. The CDR3 coding sequence is TGCAGCGTTGACGTAGGGGACAGGAGGGATGAAAAACTGTTTTTT.

The CDR3 reads CASSASSAYNEQFF. CDR3 bases: TGTGCCAGCAGCGCCTCTAGCGCCTACAATGAGCAGTTCTTC. The genes are TRBV7-2 and TRBJ2-1; D perhaps matches TRBD2 (6 bases). The germline V gene encodes CDR1 SGHTA and CDR2 FQGNSA. The CDR3 runs 14 residues. Trimming left V 5 bases short and J 2 bases short, with 10 bases between.

This clonotype appeared many times. This rearrangement joins TRBV20-1 to TRBJ1-1; D is uncertain. CDR1 is DFQATT and CDR2 is SNEGSKA in the germline V gene (reference sequence). V lost 4 bases and J 3 bases, leaving 9 bases between the germline ends. This CDR3 has 12 amino acids. The CDR3 bases are TGCAGTGCTATTGTCGGATACACTGAAGCTTTCTTT. Its protein is CSAIVGYTEAFF.

This clonotype has at least ten counts. CDR3 sequence reads: CASSLRDPEFF. CDR3 coding DNA: TGTGCCAGCAGCCTCCGAGACCCGGAGTTCTTC. The chain couples TRBV7-9 to TRBJ2-1; D uncertain. Between the trimmed V and J ends, which lost 5 bases and 14 bases, there was a span of 13 bases. The germline V gene has CDR1 SEHNR and CDR2 FQNEAQ (reference sequence). The CDR3 extends over 11 amino acids. Supplemented by reference TRBV7-9 and TRBJ2-1, the full variable domain reads DTGVSQNPRHKITKRGQNVTFRCDPISEHNRLYWYRQTLGQGPEFLTYFQNEAQLEKSRLLSDRFSAERPKGSFSTLEIQRTEQGDSAMYLCASSLRDPEFFGPGTRLTVL.

This clonotype was observed many times. This sequence joins TRBV6-5 and TRBJ1-3, with a tentative D call TRBD1 (6 bases). Germline loops: CDR1 MNHEY, CDR2 SVGAGI. V dropped 2 bases and J dropped 4 bases, with 12 bases sitting between them. The CDR3 loop spans 15 amino acids. Here the CDR3 DNA reads TGTGCCAGCAGTTACGGCCAGGGGACGGGAAACACCATATATTTT. Translating gives CASSYGQGTGNTIYF.

The table lists this clonotype with many counts. The genes are TRBV5-1 and TRBJ1-2; D ambiguous. The CDR3 is 14 amino acids. V was shortened by 5 bases and J by 5 bases, with 16 bases between the two germline ends. The germline V gene encodes CDR1 SGHRS and CDR2 YFSETQ. DNA of the CDR3: TGCGCCAGCAGGACCGGACGAGGACCTTATGGCTACACCTTC. Residues: CASRTGRGPYGYTF.

This clonotype was counted ten times or more. This rearrangement joins TRBV10-3 to TRBJ2-2; D possibly uses TRBD1 or TRBD2 (5 bases each). Trimming stripped 3 bases from V and 1 base from J, with 12 bases between. The CDR3 sequence is 16 residues long. Germline values: CDR1 ENHRY, CDR2 SYGVKD. The CDR3 DNA follows: TGTGCCATCAGTGATCCCGGGGCGGGGAACACCGGGGAGCTGTTTTTT. Translating gives CAISDPGAGNTGELFF.

The sample holds a few counts of this clonotype. This chain joins TRBV7-2 and TRBJ2-3, with D unresolved. Trimming left V 5 bases short and J 2 bases short, with 17 bases between. There are 16 residues in the CDR3. Germline V gives CDR1 SGHTA, CDR2 FQGNSA. The CDR3: CASSHFPDTNTDTQYF. The DNA of the CDR3 is TGTGCCAGCAGCCATTTCCCCGATACCAACACAGATACGCAGTATTTT.

The CDR3 DNA sequence: TGTGCCTGGGCCGCAAAAGGACTAGCGGGGGGCCGAGATACGCAGTATTTT. It encodes CAWAAKGLAGGRDTQYF. The chain has TRBV30 and TRBJ2-3, with 14 bases identical to TRBD2. The CDR3 sequence is 17 residues long. V lost 5 bases, J lost 5 bases, and 12 bases stayed unmatched. Germline loops: CDR1 GTSNPN, CDR2 SVGIG (reference sequence). The full variable domain, rest sourced from reference TRBV30 and TRBJ2-3, is SQTIHQWPATLVQPVGSPLSLECTVEGTSNPNLYWYRQAAGRGLQLLFYSVGIGQISSEVPQNLSASRPQDRQFILSSKKLLLSDSGFYLCAWAAKGLAGGRDTQYFGPGTRLTVL.

This clonotype was counted at least ten times. The J gene is TRBJ1-1, the V gene TRBV20-1; weak D call: TRBD1 (5 bases). CDR1 and CDR2 (germline): DFQATT, SNEGSKA (reference sequence). The CDR3 runs 14 residues. Between the trimmed V and J ends, which lost 0 bases and 4 bases, there was a span of 12 bases. CDR3 in DNA: TGCAGTGCTAGAGATGTCAGGGCATCCACTGAAGCTTTCTTT. Amino acids: CSARDVRASTEAFF.